The present T cell receptor (beta chain) was sequenced within a study of tumor-infiltrating lymphocytes in primary liver carcinoma (dated by TCRdb to about 2017). About the investigation overall: The five patients, three men and two women aged 30 to 69 years, had hepatocellular carcinoma (four) or combined HCC and intrahepatic cholangiocarcinoma (one). The five patients had tumors staged T1-T3 N0M0, with maximum diameters ranging from roughly 4.2 to 11 cm. High reproducibility was observed for the technical replicate repertoires, with mean shared-clone rates roughly 0.92 and correlation coefficients above 0.95. A total of approximately 35 specimens from 5 patients, comprising 25 or so tumor regions, 5 adjacent noncancerous liver tissues and 5 peripheral blood samples, were covered by TCRbeta repertoire sequencing. To link TCRbeta repertoire diversity with the local molecular phenotype, the approximately 25 tumor region samples were profiled using Agilent mRNA microarrays. Roughly 3.65 to 7.5 million productive TCRbeta reads were obtained per sample, and no significant difference in read depth was found between tissue types. TCRbeta repertoire sequencing, expression microarrays and whole-exome sequencing were combined in the study across five regions of each liver tumor, with adjacent normal tissue and blood also included.

Without any cell sorting, total RNA and DNA were co-extracted from about 20-30 mg of bulk tissue using the AllPrep DNA/RNA mini kit. Roughly five patients with histopathologically diagnosed primary liver carcinoma underwent surgical resection in China between 2015 and March 2016. Chronic HBV infection was present in the patients, and the patients were treatment-naive at sampling. Five spatially separated regions were sampled from each tumor: the superior, inferior, left-lateral and right-lateral poles, plus the tumor centre. According to histology, viable tumor cells made up more than 90% of every tumor sample. Each fresh piece of tumor and adjacent tissue was cut in two, with one half stored in RNAlater at -80 degrees C and the other half sent for histology. Beyond this particular receptor, the publication reports: Only the TCR beta chain was sequenced, which likely underestimates true repertoire diversity because unpaired alpha chains were not captured. Repertoire overlap was found to be higher between tumor regions (mean roughly 36%) than between tumor-adjacent (around 17%) or tumor-blood (14%) pairs, consistent with antigen-driven expansion. Only about 7-25% of top clones were present in all five regions of a tumor, suggesting spatial heterogeneity of tumor-infiltrating T cells. Compared with blood, tumors had a significantly larger share of the repertoire taken up by the top 250 clones (p = 0.039). The study included only four to six patients, and the authors note findings should be validated in a larger study. Comparison of CD4+ and CD8+ T cell repertoires was precluded by the use of bulk unsorted samples.

A constant-region primer and ProtoScript II reverse transcriptase were used to reverse-transcribe TCRbeta-specific cDNA from 500 ng total RNA. Construction of the TCRbeta libraries relied on three nested rounds of multiplex PCR, following a slightly modified ARM-PCR procedure. Sample barcodes and Illumina adapters were added in a final 25-cycle PCR with Deep VentR polymerase. Before sequencing, amplicons of 200-500 bp were purified from gel using a QIAquick gel extraction kit. An Illumina HiSeq 2500 was used to sequence the TCRbeta amplicons with 250-bp paired-end reads. As for how the authors treated the data: Reads were quality-trimmed with Trimmomatic v0.33, and paired reads were merged with FLASH v1.2.11 to recover full CDR3 sequences. MiGEC v1.2.1b assigned V, D and J germline segments to the rearranged TCRbeta sequences. Clonotype statistics and Shannon-Wiener diversity indices were computed with VDJtools v1.0.0. Except for diversity analysis, only each sample's 250 most abundant clonotypes were used in subsequent analyses to reduce sampling bias. TCRdb trimmed the raw reads at Q25, called clones with MiXCR and kept productive beta chains. Each record represents a unique CDR3 protein, reported with the most common genes and DNA among its rows. V and J calls and clone size were set by TCRdb, not the authors. Within this sample are 95,000 to 100,000 distinct CDR3 sequences, with around 71% of them counted one time only. Approximately 12% of the sample belongs to the ten largest clones.

This clonotype has at least ten counts. Its specific antigen is unknown. Per-base quality was not reported, and no clone a single base away is much larger than it. The sequencing sample was made of liver tumor tissue from sampling region 2. The sample's cell subset or site label, decoded: tumor region T2, inferior pole. This clonotype originated in a woman aged 60-75 years with primary liver carcinoma and hepatitis B virus infection.

The DNA sequence is given as TGTGCCAGCAGTTACTACTCGTCGCAGTCCCAAGAGACCCAGTACTTC. Translated, this is CASSYYSSQSQETQYF. The chain couples TRBV6-5 to TRBJ2-5; the D gene lacks a confident call. As encoded in the germline V gene, CDR1 is MNHEY while CDR2 is SVGAGI. Its CDR3 holds 16 amino acids, cysteine through phenylalanine. Of all the DNA, just the CDR3 is kept, 48 bases in frame from base 1. V was cut back by 1 base and J by 1 base, leaving a gap of 13 bases between them.